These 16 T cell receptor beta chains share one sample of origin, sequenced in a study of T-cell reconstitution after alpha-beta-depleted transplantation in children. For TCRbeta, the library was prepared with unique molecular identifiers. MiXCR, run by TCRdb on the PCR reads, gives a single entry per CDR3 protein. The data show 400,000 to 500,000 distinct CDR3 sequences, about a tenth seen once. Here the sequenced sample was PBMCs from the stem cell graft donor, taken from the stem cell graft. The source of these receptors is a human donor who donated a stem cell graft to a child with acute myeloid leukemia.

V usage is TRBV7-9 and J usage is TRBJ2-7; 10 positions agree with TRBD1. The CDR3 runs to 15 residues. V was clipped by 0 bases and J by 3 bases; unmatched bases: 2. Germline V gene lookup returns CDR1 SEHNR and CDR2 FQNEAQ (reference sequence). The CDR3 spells CASSLAGTGVYEQYF. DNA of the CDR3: TGTGCCAGCAGCTTAGCCGGGACAGGGGTCTACGAGCAGTACTTC.

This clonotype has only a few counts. The CDR3 here is CSASPSGYEQYF. In nucleotides, the CDR3 is TGCAGTGCTTCTCCTAGCGGCTACGAGCAGTACTTC. The chain links TRBV20-1 to TRBJ2-7, with 7 bases that match TRBD2. The V and J ends lost 5 bases and 3 bases, in that order; junction bases with no gene match: 4. Germline V gene data show CDR1 as DFQATT and CDR2 as SNEGSKA (reference sequence). This CDR3 spans 12 amino acids.

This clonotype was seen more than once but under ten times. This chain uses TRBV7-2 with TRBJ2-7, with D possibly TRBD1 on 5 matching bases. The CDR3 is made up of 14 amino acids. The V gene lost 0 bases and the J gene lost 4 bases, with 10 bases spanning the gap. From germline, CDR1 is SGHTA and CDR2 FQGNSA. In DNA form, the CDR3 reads TGTGCCAGCAGCTTAGCCGACAGTGGGTACGAGCAGTACGTC. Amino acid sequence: CASSLADSGYEQYV.

The CDR3 sequence is CASRRMRTGTPGAYEQYV. CDR3 in DNA: TGTGCCAGCAGGAGGATGAGGACAGGGACACCCGGGGCATACGAGCAGTACGTC. The chain combines TRBV6-1 with TRBJ2-7; TRBD1 matches at 8 bases. CDR1 is MNHNS and CDR2 is SASEGT in the germline V gene. Unmatched junction bases numbered 20, after V lost 6 bases and J lost 4 bases. This CDR3 contains 18 residues.

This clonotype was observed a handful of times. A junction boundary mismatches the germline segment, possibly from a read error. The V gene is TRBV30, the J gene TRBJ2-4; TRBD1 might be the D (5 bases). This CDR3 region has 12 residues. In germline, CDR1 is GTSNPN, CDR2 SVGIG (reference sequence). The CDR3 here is CAWSVRPGALVF. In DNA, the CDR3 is TGTGCCTGGAGTGTACGTCCTGGGGCCCTAGTTTTC.

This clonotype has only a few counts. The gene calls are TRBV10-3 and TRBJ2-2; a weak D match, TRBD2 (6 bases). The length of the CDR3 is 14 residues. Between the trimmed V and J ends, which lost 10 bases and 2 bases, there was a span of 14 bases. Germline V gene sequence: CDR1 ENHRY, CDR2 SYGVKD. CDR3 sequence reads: CATHRGLNTGELFF. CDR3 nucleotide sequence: TGTGCCACCCATCGGGGACTCAACACCGGGGAGCTGTTTTTT.

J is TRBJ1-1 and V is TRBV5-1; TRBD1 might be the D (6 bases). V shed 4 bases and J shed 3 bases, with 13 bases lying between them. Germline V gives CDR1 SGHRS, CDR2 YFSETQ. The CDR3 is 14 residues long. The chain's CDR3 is CASSTAGAHTEAFF. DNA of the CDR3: TGCGCCAGCAGCACCGCAGGGGCGCACACTGAAGCTTTCTTT.

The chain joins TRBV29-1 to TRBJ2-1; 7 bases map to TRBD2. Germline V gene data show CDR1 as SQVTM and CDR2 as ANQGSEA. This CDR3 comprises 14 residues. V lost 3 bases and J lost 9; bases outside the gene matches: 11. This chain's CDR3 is CSVEASGNGGEQFF. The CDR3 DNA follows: TGCAGCGTTGAGGCCAGCGGGAACGGTGGTGAGCAGTTCTTC.

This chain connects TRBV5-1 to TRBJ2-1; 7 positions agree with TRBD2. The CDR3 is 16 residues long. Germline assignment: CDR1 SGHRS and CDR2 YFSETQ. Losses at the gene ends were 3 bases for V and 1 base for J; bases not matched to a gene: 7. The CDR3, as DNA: TGCGCCAGCAGCTCCAATGGCGGGAGTTCCTACAATGAGCAGTTCTTC. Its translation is CASSSNGGSSYNEQFF.

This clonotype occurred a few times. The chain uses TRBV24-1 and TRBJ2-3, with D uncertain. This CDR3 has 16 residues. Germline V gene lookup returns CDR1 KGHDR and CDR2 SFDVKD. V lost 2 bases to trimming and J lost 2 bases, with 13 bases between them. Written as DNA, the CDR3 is TGTGCCACCAGTGATTCCCTAACTTCGGCCACAGATACGCAGTATTTT. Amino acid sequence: CATSDSLTSATDTQYF.

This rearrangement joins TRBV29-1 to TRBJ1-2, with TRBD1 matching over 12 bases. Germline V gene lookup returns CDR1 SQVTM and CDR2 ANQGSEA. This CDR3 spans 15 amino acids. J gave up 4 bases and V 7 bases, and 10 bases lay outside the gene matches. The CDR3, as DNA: TGCAGCGGTTTCCTTCCGGGACAGGGGGCCTATGGCTACACCTTC. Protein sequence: CSGFLPGQGAYGYTF.

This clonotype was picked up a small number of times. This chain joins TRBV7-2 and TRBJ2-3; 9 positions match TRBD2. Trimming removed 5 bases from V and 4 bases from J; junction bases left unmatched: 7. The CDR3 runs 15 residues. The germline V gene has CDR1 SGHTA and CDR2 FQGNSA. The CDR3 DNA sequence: TGTGCCAGCAGCAACCTGGGACTAGCCGCAGATACGCAGTATTTT. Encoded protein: CASSNLGLAADTQYF.

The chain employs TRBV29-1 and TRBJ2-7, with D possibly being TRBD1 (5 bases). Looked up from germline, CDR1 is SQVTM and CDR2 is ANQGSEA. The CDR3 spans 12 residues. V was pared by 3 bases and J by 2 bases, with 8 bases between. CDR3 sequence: CSVEAGPYEQYF. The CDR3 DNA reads TGCAGCGTTGAGGCAGGGCCCTACGAGCAGTACTTC.

DNA of the CDR3: TGTGCCAGCAGTTCCGCCACAGGGTCCCCCGGGGAGCTGTTTTTT. Amino acid sequence: CASSSATGSPGELFF. The chain recombines TRBV28 with TRBJ2-2; a possible D gene is TRBD1 (6 bases). The CDR3 has 15 residues. The germline V and J ends were trimmed by 4 bases and 6 bases, with 15 bases remaining between them. The germline V gene encodes CDR1 MDHEN and CDR2 SYDVKM.

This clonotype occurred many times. The CDR3 region has the DNA TGTGCCATCAGACAAGACAGCCGGAACACTGAAGCTTTCTTT. It yields the protein CAIRQDSRNTEAFF. The chain couples TRBV10-3 to TRBJ1-1; weak D call: TRBD1 (5 bases). Germline CDR1 and CDR2: ENHRY and SYGVKD. The CDR3 sequence is 14 residues long. V lost 6 bases to trimming and J lost 1 base, with 12 bases between them.

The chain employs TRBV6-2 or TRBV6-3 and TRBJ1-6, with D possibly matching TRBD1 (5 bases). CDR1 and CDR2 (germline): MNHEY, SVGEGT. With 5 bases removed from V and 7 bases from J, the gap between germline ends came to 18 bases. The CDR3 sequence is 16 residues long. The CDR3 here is CASSPDGWGVNSPLHF. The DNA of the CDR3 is TGTGCCAGCAGTCCGGACGGGTGGGGGGTGAATTCACCCCTCCACTTT.